Here is one T cell receptor (beta chain) with its context. The source of the sample is a study of blood T cell repertoires in COVID-19. Participant-given clinical history determined each cohort assignment. Original processing methods: Estimates of nucleated cell counts were drawn from the amplification of reference gene primers. Profiled with immunoSEQ multiplex PCR; TCRdb holds only in-frame clones, not every one. The V and J calls and clone size were taken over from that table, and D and trimming were inferred from the DNA. The sample yields about 250,000 clones, roughly 86% seen once. The V end lost 3 bases, the J end lost 1 base, and 4 bases lay between the germline ends. CDR1 and CDR2 from the germline V gene are SGHTS and YDEGEE. This CDR3 is built from 12 residues.

This TCR came from a young woman with acute COVID-19. The sequencing input was PBMCs or T cells enriched from blood (not recorded which). This chain uses TRBV5-8 with TRBJ1-1; no clear D. The CDR3 nucleotides are TGTGCCAGCAGCTGGGCGAACACTGAAGCTTTCTTT. The encoded protein is CASSWANTEAFF. Supplemented by reference TRBV5-8 and TRBJ1-1, the full variable domain reads EAGVTQSPTHLIKTRGQQATLRCSPISGHTSVYWYQQALGLGLQFLLWYDEGEERNRGNFPPRFSGRQFPNYSSELNVNALELEDSALYLCASSWANTEAFFGQGTRLTVV.